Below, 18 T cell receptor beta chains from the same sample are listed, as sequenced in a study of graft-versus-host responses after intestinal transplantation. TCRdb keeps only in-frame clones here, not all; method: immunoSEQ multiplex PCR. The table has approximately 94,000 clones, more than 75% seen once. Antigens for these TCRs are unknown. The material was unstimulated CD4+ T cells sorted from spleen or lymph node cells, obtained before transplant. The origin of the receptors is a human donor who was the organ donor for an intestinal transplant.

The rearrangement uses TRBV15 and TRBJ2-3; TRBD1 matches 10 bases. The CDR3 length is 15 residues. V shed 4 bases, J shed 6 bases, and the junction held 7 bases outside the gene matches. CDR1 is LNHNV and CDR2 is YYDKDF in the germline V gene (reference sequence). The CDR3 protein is CATSTRDRGYDTQYF. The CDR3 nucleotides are TGTGCCACCAGCACACGGGACAGGGGATATGATACGCAGTATTTT.

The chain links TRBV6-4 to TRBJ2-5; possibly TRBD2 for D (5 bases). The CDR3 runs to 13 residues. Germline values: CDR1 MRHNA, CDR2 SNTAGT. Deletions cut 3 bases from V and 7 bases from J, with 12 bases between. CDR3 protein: CASSEGESGTQYF. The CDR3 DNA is TGTGCCAGCAGTGAGGGAGAGTCGGGGACCCAGTACTTC.

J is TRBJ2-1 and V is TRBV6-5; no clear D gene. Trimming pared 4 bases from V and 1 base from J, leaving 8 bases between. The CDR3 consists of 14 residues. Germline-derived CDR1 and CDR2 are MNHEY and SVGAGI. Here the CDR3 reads CASSSLGSYNEQFF. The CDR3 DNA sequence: TGTGCCAGCAGTTCCCTAGGATCCTACAATGAGCAGTTCTTC.

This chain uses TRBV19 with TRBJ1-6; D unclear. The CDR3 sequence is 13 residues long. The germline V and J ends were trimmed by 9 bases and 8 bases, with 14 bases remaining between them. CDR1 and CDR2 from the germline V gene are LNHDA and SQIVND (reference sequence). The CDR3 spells CARPAEIYSPLHF. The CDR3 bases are TGTGCCAGACCAGCAGAAATTTATTCACCCCTCCACTTT.

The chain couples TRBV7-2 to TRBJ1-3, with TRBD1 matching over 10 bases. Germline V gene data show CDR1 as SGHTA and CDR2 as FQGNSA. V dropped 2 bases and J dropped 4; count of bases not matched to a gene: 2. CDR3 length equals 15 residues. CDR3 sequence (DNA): TGTGCCAGCAGCTTAAGACAGGGGGCAGGAAACACCATATATTTT. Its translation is CASSLRQGAGNTIYF.

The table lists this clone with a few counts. CDR3 protein: CASTPFYRTGELFF. The CDR3 nucleotides read TGTGCCAGCACCCCCTTTTATCGGACCGGGGAGCTGTTTTTT. J is TRBJ2-2 and V is TRBV5-6, with unresolved D. Germline V CDR1 and CDR2: SGHDT, YYEEEE. V shed 6 bases and J shed 5 bases, with 14 bases lying between them. This CDR3 has 14 residues.

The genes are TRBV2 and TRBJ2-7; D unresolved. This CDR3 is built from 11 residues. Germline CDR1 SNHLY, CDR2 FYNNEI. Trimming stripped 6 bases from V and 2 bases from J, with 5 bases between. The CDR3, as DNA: TGTGCCAGCAGGGTAGCCTACGAGCAGTACTTC. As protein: CASRVAYEQYF.

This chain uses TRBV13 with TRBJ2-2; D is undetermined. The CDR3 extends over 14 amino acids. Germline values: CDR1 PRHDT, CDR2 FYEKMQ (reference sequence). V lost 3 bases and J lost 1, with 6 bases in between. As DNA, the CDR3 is TGTGCCAGCAGCTTTGGGTGGAACACCGGGGAGCTGTTTTTT. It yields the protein CASSFGWNTGELFF.

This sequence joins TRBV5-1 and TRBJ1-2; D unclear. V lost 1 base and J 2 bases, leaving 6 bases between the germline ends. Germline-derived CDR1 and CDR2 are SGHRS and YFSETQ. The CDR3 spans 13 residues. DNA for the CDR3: TGCGCCAGCAGCTTGTCAAAGAACTATGGCTACACCTTC. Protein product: CASSLSKNYGYTF.

This chain's CDR3 is CASGFLGYGYTF. DNA for the CDR3: TGTGCTAGTGGTTTCCTCGGATATGGCTACACCTTC. This chain connects TRBV12-5 to TRBJ1-2; unclear D gene. The V end was cut by 3 bases, the J end by 5 bases, with 7 bases between. This CDR3 spans 12 amino acids. The germline CDR1 and CDR2 sequences are LGHNT and FRNRAP.

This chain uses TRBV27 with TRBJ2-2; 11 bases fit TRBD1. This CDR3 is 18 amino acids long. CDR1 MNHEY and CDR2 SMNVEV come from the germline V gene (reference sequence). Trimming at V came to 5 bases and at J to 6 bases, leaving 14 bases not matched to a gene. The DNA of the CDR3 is TGTGCCAGCAGTAACCGGGACAGGGGGATACATGCCCCCGGGGAGCTGTTTTTT. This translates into CASSNRDRGIHAPGELFF.

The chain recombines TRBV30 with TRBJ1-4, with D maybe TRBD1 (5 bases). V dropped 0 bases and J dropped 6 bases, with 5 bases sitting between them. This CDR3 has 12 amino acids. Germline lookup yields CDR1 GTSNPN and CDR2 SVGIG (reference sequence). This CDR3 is CAWSVGDEKLFF. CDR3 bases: TGTGCCTGGAGTGTAGGGGATGAAAAACTGTTTTTT. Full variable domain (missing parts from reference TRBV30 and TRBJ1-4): SQTIHQWPATLVQPVGSPLSLECTVEGTSNPNLYWYRQAAGRGLQLLFYSVGIGQISSEVPQNLSASRPQDRQFILSSKKLLLSDSGFYLCAWSVGDEKLFFGSGTQLSVL.

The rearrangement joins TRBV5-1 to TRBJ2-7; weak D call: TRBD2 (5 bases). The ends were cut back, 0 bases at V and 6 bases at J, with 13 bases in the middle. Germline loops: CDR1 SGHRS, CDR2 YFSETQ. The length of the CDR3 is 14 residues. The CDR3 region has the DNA TGCGCCAGCAGCTTGGAGGAGGCTGCTTCCGAGCAGTACTTC. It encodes CASSLEEAASEQYF.

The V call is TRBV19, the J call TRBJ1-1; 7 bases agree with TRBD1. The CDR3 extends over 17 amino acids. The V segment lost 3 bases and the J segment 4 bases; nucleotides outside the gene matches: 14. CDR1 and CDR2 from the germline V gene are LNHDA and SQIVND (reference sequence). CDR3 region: CASSISPVGRGTTEAFF. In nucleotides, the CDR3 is TGTGCCAGTAGTATCTCTCCCGTTGGCAGGGGGACCACTGAAGCTTTCTTT.

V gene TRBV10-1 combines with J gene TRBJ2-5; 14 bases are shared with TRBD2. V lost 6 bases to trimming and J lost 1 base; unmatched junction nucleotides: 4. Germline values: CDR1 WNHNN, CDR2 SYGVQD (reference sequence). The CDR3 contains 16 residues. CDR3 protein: CASSRTSGGPQETQYF. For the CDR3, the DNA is TGCGCCAGCAGCAGGACTAGCGGGGGGCCCCAAGAGACCCAGTACTTC.

This chain's CDR3 is CASSPRQGVVTGELFF. The CDR3, as DNA: TGCGCCAGCAGCCCTCGACAGGGGGTTGTGACCGGGGAGCTGTTTTTT. The genes are TRBV4-1 and TRBJ2-2; 9 bases map to TRBD1. With V trimmed by 4 bases and J by 5 bases, 8 bases remained unmatched. Germline CDR1 is MGHRA and CDR2 is YSYEKL. The CDR3 sequence is 16 residues long.

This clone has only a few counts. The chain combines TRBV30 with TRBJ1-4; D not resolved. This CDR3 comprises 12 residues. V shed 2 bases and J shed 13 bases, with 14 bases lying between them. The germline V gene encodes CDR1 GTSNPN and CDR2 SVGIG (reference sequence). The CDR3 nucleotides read TGTGCCTGGAGTCCCGGGGTAATAGGACTGTTTTTT. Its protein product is CAWSPGVIGLFF. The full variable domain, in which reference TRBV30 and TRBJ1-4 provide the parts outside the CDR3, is SQTIHQWPATLVQPVGSPLSLECTVEGTSNPNLYWYRQAAGRGLQLLFYSVGIGQISSEVPQNLSASRPQDRQFILSSKKLLLSDSGFYLCAWSPGVIGLFFGSGTQLSVL.

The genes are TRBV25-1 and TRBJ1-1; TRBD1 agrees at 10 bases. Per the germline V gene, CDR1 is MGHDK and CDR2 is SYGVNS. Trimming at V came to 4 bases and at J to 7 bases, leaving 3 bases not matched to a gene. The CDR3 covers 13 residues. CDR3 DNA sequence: TGTGCCAGCAGTGGACAGGGGGCTAGTGAAGCTTTCTTT. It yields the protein CASSGQGASEAFF.